Each of the 3 T cell receptor beta chains below was sequenced from the same sample in a study of cytomegalovirus exposure and HLA in healthy donors. With 60 Vbeta and 13 Jbeta primers, the PCR was carried out. Generated by immunoSEQ multiplex PCR, the TCRdb table keeps only in-frame clones and is missing some. The sample includes some 70,000 clones. Specimen: PBMCs. Receptors were obtained from a boy between 10 and 17 years old in good health and CMV-seronegative.

The gene calls are TRBV9 and TRBJ1-4; 9 positions agree with TRBD1. Trimming at V came to 0 bases and at J to 0 bases, leaving 6 bases not matched to a gene. This CDR3 has 18 residues. Germline CDR1 is SGDLS and CDR2 is YYNGEE. The CDR3 DNA is TGTGCCAGCAGCGTAGCAGGGACAGGGATTGCAACTAATGAAAAACTGTTTTTT. Protein: CASSVAGTGIATNEKLFF.

This chain links TRBV10-3 with TRBJ1-6; D may be TRBD1 (5 bases). The CDR3 is made up of 16 amino acids. Trimming removed 4 bases from V and 7 bases from J, with 17 bases in between. Germline V gene sequence: CDR1 ENHRY, CDR2 SYGVKD. The CDR3 bases are TGTGCCATCAGTGCGAATCCGGGACTGGGGAATTCACCCCTCCACTTT. This encodes CAISANPGLGNSPLHF.

V gene TRBV14 combines with J gene TRBJ1-2; TRBD1 agrees at 11 bases. CDR1 is SGHDN, CDR2 FVKESK, per germline. J was trimmed by 6 bases and V by 3 bases; bases with no gene match: 12. The CDR3 spans 17 residues. The CDR3 protein is CASSHRQPGQGDHGYTF. In DNA, the CDR3 is TGTGCCAGCAGCCACCGTCAGCCGGGACAGGGGGACCATGGCTACACCTTC.